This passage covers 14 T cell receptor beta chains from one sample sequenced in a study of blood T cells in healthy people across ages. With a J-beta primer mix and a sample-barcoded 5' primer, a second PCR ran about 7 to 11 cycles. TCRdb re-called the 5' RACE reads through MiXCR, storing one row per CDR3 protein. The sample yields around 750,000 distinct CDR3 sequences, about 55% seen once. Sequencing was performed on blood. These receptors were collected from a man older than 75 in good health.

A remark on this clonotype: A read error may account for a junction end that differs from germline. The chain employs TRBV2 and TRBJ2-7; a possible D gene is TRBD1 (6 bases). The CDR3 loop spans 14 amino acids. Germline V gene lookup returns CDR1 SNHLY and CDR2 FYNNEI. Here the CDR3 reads CASSFRGSSYVQYF. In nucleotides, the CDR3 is TGTGCCAGCAGTTTTAGGGGGAGCTCCTACGTGCAGTACTTC. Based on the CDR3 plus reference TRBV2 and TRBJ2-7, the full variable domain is EPEVTQTPSHQVTQMGQEVILRCVPISNHLYFYWYRQILGQKVEFLVSFYNNEISEKSEIFDDQFSVERPDGSNFTLKIRSTKLEDSAMYFCASSFRGSSYVQYFGPGTRLTVT.

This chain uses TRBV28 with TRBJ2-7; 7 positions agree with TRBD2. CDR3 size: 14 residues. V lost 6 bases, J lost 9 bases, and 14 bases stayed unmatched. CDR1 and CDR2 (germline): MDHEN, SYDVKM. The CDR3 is CASRSVGRGSGQYF. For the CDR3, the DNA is TGTGCCAGCAGATCTGTGGGGAGGGGAAGCGGGCAGTACTTC.

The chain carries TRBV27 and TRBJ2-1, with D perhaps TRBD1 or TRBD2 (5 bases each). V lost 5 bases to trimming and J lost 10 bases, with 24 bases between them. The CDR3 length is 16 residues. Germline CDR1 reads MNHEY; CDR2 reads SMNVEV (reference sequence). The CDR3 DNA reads TGTGCCAGCAGTCCCCTTCCCCAATCAGGGAGTAACGAGCAGTTCTTC. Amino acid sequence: CASSPLPQSGSNEQFF.

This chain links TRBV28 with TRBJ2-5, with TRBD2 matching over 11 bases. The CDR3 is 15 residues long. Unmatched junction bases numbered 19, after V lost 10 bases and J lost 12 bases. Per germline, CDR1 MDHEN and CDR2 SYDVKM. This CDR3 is CATKGSGTSGESEYF. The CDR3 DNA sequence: TGTGCCACCAAGGGGTCCGGGACTAGCGGAGAGTCGGAGTACTTC. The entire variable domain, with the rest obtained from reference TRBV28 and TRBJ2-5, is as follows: DVKVTQSSRYLVKRTGEKVFLECVQDMDHENMFWYRQDPGLGLRLIYFSYDVKMKEKGDIPEGYSVSREKKERFSLILESASTNQTSMYLCATKGSGTSGESEYFGPGTRLLVL.

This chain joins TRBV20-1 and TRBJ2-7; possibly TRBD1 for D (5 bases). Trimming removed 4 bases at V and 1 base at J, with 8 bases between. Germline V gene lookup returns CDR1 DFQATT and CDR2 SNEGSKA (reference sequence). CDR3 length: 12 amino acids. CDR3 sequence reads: CSAIRESYEQYF. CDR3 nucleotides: TGCAGTGCTATCAGGGAATCCTACGAGCAGTACTTC.

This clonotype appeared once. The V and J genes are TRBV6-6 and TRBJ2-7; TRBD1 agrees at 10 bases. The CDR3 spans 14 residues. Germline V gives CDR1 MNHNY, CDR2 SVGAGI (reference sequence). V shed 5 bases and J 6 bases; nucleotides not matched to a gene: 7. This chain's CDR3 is CASSIPDRGGEQYF. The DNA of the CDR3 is TGTGCCAGCAGTATCCCGGACAGGGGGGGCGAGCAGTACTTC.

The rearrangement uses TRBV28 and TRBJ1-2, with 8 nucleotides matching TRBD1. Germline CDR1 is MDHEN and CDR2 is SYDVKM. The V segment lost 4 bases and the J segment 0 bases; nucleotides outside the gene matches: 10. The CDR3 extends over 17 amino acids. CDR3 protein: CASSSPRDRSSNYGYTF. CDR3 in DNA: TGTGCCAGCAGTTCCCCTCGGGACAGGAGCTCTAACTATGGCTACACCTTC.

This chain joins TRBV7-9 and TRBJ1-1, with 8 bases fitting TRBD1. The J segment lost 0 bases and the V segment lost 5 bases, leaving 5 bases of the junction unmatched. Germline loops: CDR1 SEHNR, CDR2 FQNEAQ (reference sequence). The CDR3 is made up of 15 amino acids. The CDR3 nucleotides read TGTGCCAGCAGCAGTCGGGACAGGTTGAACACTGAAGCTTTCTTT. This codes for CASSSRDRLNTEAFF.

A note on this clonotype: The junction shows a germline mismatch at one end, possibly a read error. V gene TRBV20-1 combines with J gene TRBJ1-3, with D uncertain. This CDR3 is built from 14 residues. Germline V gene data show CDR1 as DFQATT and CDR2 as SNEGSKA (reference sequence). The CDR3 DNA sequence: TGCAGTGCTCCACCGACAAGGTCTGGAGACACCATATATTTT. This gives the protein CSAPPTRSGDTIYF.

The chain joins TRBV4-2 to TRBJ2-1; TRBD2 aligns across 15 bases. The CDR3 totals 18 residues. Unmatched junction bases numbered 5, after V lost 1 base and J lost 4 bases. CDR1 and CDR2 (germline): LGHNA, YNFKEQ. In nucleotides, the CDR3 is TGTGCCAGCAGCCAAGTGGGACTAGCGGGAGGTCGTTACAATGAGCAGTTCTTC. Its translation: CASSQVGLAGGRYNEQFF.

This CDR3 is CATRDREGGQETQYF. CDR3 nucleotides: TGTGCCACCCGGGACAGGGAGGGGGGGCAAGAGACCCAGTACTTC. The chain uses TRBV15 and TRBJ2-5; 9 bases align to TRBD1. Trimming removed 8 bases from V and 2 bases from J; junction bases left unmatched: 9. Germline CDR1 and CDR2: LNHNV and YYDKDF (reference sequence). The CDR3 spans 15 residues. Full variable domain (missing parts from reference TRBV15 and TRBJ2-5): DAMVIQNPRYQVTQFGKPVTLSCSQTLNHNVMYWYQQKSSQAPKLLFHYYDKDFNNEADTPDNFQSRRPNTSFCFLDIRSPGLGDTAMYLCATRDREGGQETQYFGPGTRLLVL.

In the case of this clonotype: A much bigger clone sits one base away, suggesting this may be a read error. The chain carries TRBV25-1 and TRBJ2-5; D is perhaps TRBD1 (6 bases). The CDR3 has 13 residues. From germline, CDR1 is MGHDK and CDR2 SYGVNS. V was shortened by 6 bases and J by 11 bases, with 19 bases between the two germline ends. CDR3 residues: CASSVPRDNVQYF. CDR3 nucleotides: TGTGCCAGCAGCGTCCCCCGGGACAATGTGCAGTACTTC.

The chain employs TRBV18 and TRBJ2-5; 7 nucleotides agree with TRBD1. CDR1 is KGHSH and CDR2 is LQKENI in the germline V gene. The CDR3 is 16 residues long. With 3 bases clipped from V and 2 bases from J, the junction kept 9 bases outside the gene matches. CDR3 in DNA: TGTGCCAGCTCACCCCTGACAGGGAAGATTCAAGAGACCCAGTACTTC. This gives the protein CASSPLTGKIQETQYF.

This chain's CDR3 is CASSVQGRKYEQYF. The CDR3 DNA is TGTGCCAGCAGTGTGCAGGGTAGGAAATACGAGCAGTACTTC. The chain joins TRBV27 to TRBJ2-7, with D maybe TRBD1 (5 bases). Trimming shortened V by 5 bases and J by 4 bases, and 15 bases separated the two germline ends. Germline loops: CDR1 MNHEY, CDR2 SMNVEV (reference sequence). This CDR3 has 14 residues.